Listed below are T cell receptor beta chains from one sample, sequenced in a study of blood T cell repertoires in COVID-19. Measured with immunoSEQ multiplex PCR; TCRdb has only the in-frame clones, and not every one. This table holds around 260,000 clones, approximately 86% found once. Source material: peripheral blood. The receptors shown here come from a woman aged 60-70 years with COVID-19, enrolled during active disease. Both conserved end residues are part of each CDR3. D genes are given only for firm matches. Clone size is not always given. Where it is, it says once, few, many or a class for expanded clones.

d_gene	v_gene	j_gene	abundance	CDR3aa	CDR3nt
-	TRBV7-8	TRBJ1-2	-	CASSPAERIYGYTF	TGTGCCAGCAGCCCGGCGGAGAGAATCTATGGCTACACCTTC
-	TRBV7-2	TRBJ1-5	-	CASSLSPSLPQHF	TGTGCCAGCAGCTTATCCCCCAGTTTGCCCCAGCATTTT
-	TRBV15	TRBJ1-3	-	CATSRDGSHGNTIYF	TGTGCCACCAGCAGAGATGGGAGTCACGGAAACACCATATATTTT
-	TRBV2	TRBJ2-1	once	CASRTLTYNEQFF	TGTGCCAGCAGAACTTTGACTTACAATGAGCAGTTCTTC
-	TRBV25-1	TRBJ1-6	-	CASSDLGRFGSPLHF	TGTGCCAGCAGTGACCTGGGGAGATTTGGTTCACCCCTCCACTTT
-	TRBV5-1	TRBJ2-7	few	CASSESAVSSYEQYF	TGCGCCAGCAGCGAAAGTGCCGTTAGCTCCTACGAGCAGTACTTC
TRBD2	TRBV2	TRBJ2-7	-	CASRGGGSASYEQYF	TGTGCCAGCAGGGGCGGGGGGTCCGCCTCCTACGAGCAGTACTTC
TRBD1	TRBV10-3	TRBJ1-3	-	CATRTGGNGNTIYF	TGTGCCACCAGGACAGGGGGCAATGGAAACACCATATATTTT
-	TRBV6-2/TRBV6-3	TRBJ1-2	-	CASRPLGDYGYTF	TGTGCCAGCAGGCCTCTCGGGGACTATGGCTACACCTTC
-	TRBV15	TRBJ2-1	many	CATSRDRLDNEQFF	TGTGCCACCAGCAGAGATCGGCTAGACAATGAGCAGTTCTTC
-	TRBV3-1/TRBV3-2	TRBJ1-5	-	CASSQDPVSNQPQHF	TGTGCCAGCAGCCAAGACCCCGTTAGCAATCAGCCCCAGCATTTT
-	TRBV5-8	TRBJ2-7	-	CASSGIRYEQYF	TGTGCCAGCAGCGGCATCAGATACGAGCAGTACTTC
-	TRBV11-3	TRBJ2-1	-	CASSSGSSYNEQFF	TGTGCCAGCAGCTCGGGAAGCTCCTACAATGAGCAGTTCTTC
-	TRBV28	TRBJ1-5	once	CASTQGYQPQHF	TGTGCCAGCACTCAGGGATATCAGCCCCAGCATTTT
-	TRBV15	TRBJ2-4	-	CATSSSGIRAKNIQYF	TGTGCCACCAGCAGCTCAGGGATCAGAGCCAAAAACATTCAGTACTTC
-	TRBV10-3	TRBJ1-5	-	CAISESTGYGNQPQHF	TGTGCCATCAGTGAGTCCACAGGGTATGGCAATCAGCCCCAGCATTTT
TRBD2	TRBV30	TRBJ2-7	-	CAWRTSGNSYEQYF	TGTGCCTGGAGAACTAGCGGGAACTCCTACGAGCAGTACTTC
TRBD1	TRBV23-1	TRBJ2-7	-	CASSQKGQEPIEQYF	TGCGCCAGCAGTCAAAAGGGACAGGAGCCCATCGAGCAGTACTTC
-	TRBV30	TRBJ2-1	few	CAWQGSGLYNEQFF	TGTGCCTGGCAGGGCTCTGGGCTTTACAATGAGCAGTTCTTC
TRBD1	TRBV6-6	TRBJ1-6	few	CASSTTGQYNSPLHF	TGTGCCAGCAGTACAACGGGACAGTATAATTCACCCCTCCACTTT
-	TRBV7-2	TRBJ1-6	-	CASSLATDNSPLHF	TGTGCCAGCAGCTTAGCGACAGATAATTCACCCCTCCACTTT
-	TRBV6-2/TRBV6-3	TRBJ1-1	-	CASSSTRGYLNTEAFF	TGTGCCAGCAGTTCCACTCGGGGGTACCTGAACACTGAAGCTTTCTTT